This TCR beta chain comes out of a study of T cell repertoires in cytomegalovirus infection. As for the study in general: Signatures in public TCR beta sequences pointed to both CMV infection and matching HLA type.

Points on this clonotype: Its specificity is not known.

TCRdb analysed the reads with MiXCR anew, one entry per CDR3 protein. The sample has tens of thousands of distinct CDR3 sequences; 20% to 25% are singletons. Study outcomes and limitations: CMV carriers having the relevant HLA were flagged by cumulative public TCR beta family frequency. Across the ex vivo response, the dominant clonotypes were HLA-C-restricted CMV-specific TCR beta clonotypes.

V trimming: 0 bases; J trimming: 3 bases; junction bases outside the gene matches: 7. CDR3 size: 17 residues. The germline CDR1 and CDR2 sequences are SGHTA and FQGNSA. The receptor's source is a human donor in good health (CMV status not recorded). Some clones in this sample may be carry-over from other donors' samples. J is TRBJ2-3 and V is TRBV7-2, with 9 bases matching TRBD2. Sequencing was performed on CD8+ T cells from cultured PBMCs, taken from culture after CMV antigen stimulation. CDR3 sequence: CASSLAMAGGPTDTQYF. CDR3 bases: TGTGCCAGCAGCTTAGCGATGGCGGGGGGGCCAACAGATACGCAGTATTTT.